The 24 T cell receptor beta chains below were found in one sample sequenced in a study of cytomegalovirus exposure and HLA in healthy donors. Primers included in the PCR were 60 Vbeta and 13 Jbeta primers. Repertoires were generated with immunoSEQ multiplex PCR, while TCRdb's copy carries only in-frame clones and drops some. The sample includes about 98,000 clones, roughly four fifths seen only once; the top ten take more than 9.5%. The sequencing sample was made of PBMCs. Receptors were obtained from a male donor in good health and CMV-seropositive.

The V and J genes are TRBV28 and TRBJ2-3, with D perhaps TRBD2 (5 bases). CDR1 is MDHEN, CDR2 SYDVKM, per germline. The CDR3 contains 15 residues. Trimming removed 4 bases from V and 2 bases from J, with 13 bases in between. CDR3 DNA: TGTGCCAGCAGTTCGGGGAATCCACACACAGATACGCAGTATTTT. It specifies CASSSGNPHTDTQYF.

Notes on this clone: The junction differs from germline at one of its ends, possibly a read error. The CDR3 DNA reads as TGTGCCAGCAGCTCCGGACAGTCAAGTATCTACGTGCAGTACTTC. This encodes CASSSGQSSIYVQYF. V gene TRBV11-2 combines with J gene TRBJ2-7; a weak D match, TRBD1 (6 bases). This CDR3 is built from 15 residues. Germline lookup yields CDR1 SGHAT and CDR2 FQNNGV.

CDR3 sequence: CASSPGHGETQYF. For the CDR3, the DNA is TGTGCCAGTAGTCCCGGACATGGCGAGACCCAGTACTTC. The chain combines TRBV19 with TRBJ2-5; D might be TRBD1 (5 bases). Trimming stripped 5 bases from V and 5 bases from J, with 12 bases between. Looked up from germline, CDR1 is LNHDA and CDR2 is SQIVND (reference sequence). The CDR3 has 13 residues. The complete variable domain, with remaining parts taken from reference TRBV19 and TRBJ2-5, reads DGGITQSPKYLFRKEGQNVTLSCEQNLNHDAMYWYRQDPGQGLRLIYYSQIVNDFQKGDIAEGYSVSREKKESFPLTVTSAQKNPTAFYLCASSPGHGETQYFGPGTRLLVL.

V and J are TRBV4-1 and TRBJ2-5, with 9 nucleotides matching TRBD2. Trimming removed 6 bases from V and 2 bases from J; junction bases left unmatched: 10. The CDR3 covers 16 residues. Germline V CDR1 and CDR2: MGHRA, YSYEKL. CDR3 DNA sequence: TGCGCCAGCAGAAGGGGGGGCGGGAGGGCACAAGAGACCCAGTACTTC. As protein: CASRRGGGRAQETQYF.

The chain uses TRBV6-6 and TRBJ2-7, with D perhaps TRBD1 (6 bases). The CDR3 has 13 amino acids. CDR1 is MNHNY and CDR2 is SVGAGI in the germline V gene (reference sequence). V lost 6 bases, J lost 4 bases, and 13 bases lay in between. DNA for the CDR3: TGTGCCAGCAGACTCCGGGACATTTACGAGCAGTACTTC. This sequence encodes CASRLRDIYEQYF.

The chain is built from TRBV7-2 and TRBJ2-4, with TRBD2 matching 8 bases. This CDR3 is built from 14 residues. CDR1 is SGHTA, CDR2 FQGNSA, per germline. Trimming cost V 1 base and J 7 bases; bases outside gene matches: 3. The CDR3 loop reads CASSLGGRSNIQYF. DNA of the CDR3: TGTGCCAGCAGCTTAGGCGGGAGGAGCAACATTCAGTACTTC.

The V gene is TRBV5-6, the J gene TRBJ2-7; TRBD2 aligns across 8 bases. CDR1 is SGHDT, CDR2 YYEEEE, per germline. The CDR3 has 16 amino acids. V lost 0 bases to trimming and J lost 7 bases; unmatched junction nucleotides: 12. The CDR3 region has the DNA TGTGCCAGCAGCTTGGTGCCTAGCGGGTTCCCGGGGGAGCAGTACTTC. Residues: CASSLVPSGFPGEQYF.

This clone has a handful of counts. The V call is TRBV9, the J call TRBJ1-3, with unresolved D. Between the trimmed V and J ends, which lost 0 bases and 0 bases, there was a span of 10 bases. CDR1 is SGDLS and CDR2 is YYNGEE in the germline V gene. This CDR3 region has 16 residues. CDR3 sequence: CASSVGHAGSGNTIYF. For the CDR3, the DNA is TGTGCCAGCAGCGTAGGACACGCAGGCTCTGGAAACACCATATATTTT. Full variable domain (outside the CDR3, taken from reference TRBV9 and TRBJ1-3): DSGVTQTPKHLITATGQRVTLRCSPRSGDLSVYWYQQSLDQGLQFLIQYYNGEERAKGNILERFSAQQFPDLHSELNLSSLELGDSALYFCASSVGHAGSGNTIYFGEGSWLTVV.

The chain recombines TRBV5-6 with TRBJ2-5; D is uncertain. The CDR3 loop spans 12 amino acids. Trimming shortened V by 0 bases and J by 5 bases, and 5 bases separated the two germline ends. Germline V gene data show CDR1 as SGHDT and CDR2 as YYEEEE. For the CDR3, the DNA is TGTGCCAGCAGCTTGGTCTCGGAGACCCAGTACTTC. It is translated as CASSLVSETQYF.

J is TRBJ1-1 and V is TRBV27; 8 bases map to TRBD1. The length of the CDR3 is 16 residues. Germline CDR1 and CDR2: MNHEY and SMNVEV (reference sequence). After removal of 5 bases from V and 0 bases from J, the junction contained 8 bases not matched to a gene. This CDR3 reads CASSRGTGDMNTEAFF. CDR3 in DNA: TGTGCCAGCAGTCGAGGGACAGGAGACATGAACACTGAAGCTTTCTTT.

This chain connects TRBV11-2 to TRBJ2-2; tentatively, D is TRBD1 (6 bases). Germline CDR1 reads SGHAT; CDR2 reads FQNNGV. The V end was cut by 3 bases, the J end by 4 bases, with 9 bases between. The CDR3 is made up of 14 amino acids. This CDR3 is CASSFSRGTGELFF. CDR3 bases: TGTGCCAGCAGCTTCTCCAGGGGCACCGGGGAGCTGTTTTTT.

The chain uses TRBV9 and TRBJ2-7; D is uncertain. From germline, CDR1 is SGDLS and CDR2 YYNGEE. Trimming shortened V by 0 bases and J by 1 base, and 5 bases separated the two germline ends. CDR3 length: 13 residues. CDR3 sequence: CASSVDGSYEQYF. CDR3 DNA: TGTGCCAGCAGCGTAGACGGTTCCTACGAGCAGTACTTC.

The genes are TRBV18 and TRBJ2-7; the D gene is possibly TRBD2 (6 bases). V was shortened by 3 bases and J by 3 bases, with 15 bases between the two germline ends. This CDR3 region has 15 residues. Germline V CDR1 and CDR2: KGHSH, LQKENI. The CDR3: CASSPQEGQGYEQYF. CDR3 bases: TGTGCCAGCTCACCCCAGGAGGGCCAGGGCTACGAGCAGTACTTC.

CDR3 protein: CASSFTPVEQYF. In nucleotides, the CDR3 is TGTGCCAGCAGCTTTACCCCGGTCGAGCAGTACTTC. This chain links TRBV11-2 with TRBJ2-5; D not certain. TRBJ2-7 explains the end of the DNA better; the J call may be wrong. The V gene's germline CDR1 is SGHAT and CDR2 FQNNGV. This CDR3 spans 12 amino acids.

The gene calls are TRBV7-2 and TRBJ2-1, with TRBD2 matching 8 bases. The CDR3 spans 14 residues. Per germline, CDR1 SGHTA and CDR2 FQGNSA. The ends lost 5 bases at V and 10 bases at J; junction bases unmatched: 10. CDR3 DNA sequence: TGTGCCAGCAGCCCCGGGCTAGCGGGTGGCGAGCAGTTCTTC. This codes for CASSPGLAGGEQFF.

The CDR3 sequence: CAWSVRSNQPQHF. CDR3 nucleotides: TGTGCCTGGAGTGTACGGAGCAATCAGCCCCAGCATTTT. The chain has TRBV30 and TRBJ1-5, with unresolved D. V shed 0 bases and J shed 1 base, with 4 bases lying between them. CDR3 size: 13 residues. Germline V lookup: CDR1 GTSNPN, CDR2 SVGIG (reference sequence).

This clone was observed a handful of times. V is TRBV9 and J is TRBJ2-1, with D tentatively TRBD2 (6 bases). Germline-derived CDR1 and CDR2 are SGDLS and YYNGEE. V was pared by 0 bases and J by 10 bases, with 17 bases between. There are 15 residues in the CDR3. DNA of the CDR3: TGTGCCAGCAGCGTAGGTTTGAGTTGGGGGGAAGAGCAGTTCTTC. Translation gives CASSVGLSWGEEQFF.

This sequence joins TRBV5-6 and TRBJ1-1, with no clear D. This CDR3 is built from 14 residues. V lost 4 bases, J lost 0 bases, and 10 bases lay in between. Germline values: CDR1 SGHDT, CDR2 YYEEEE. The CDR3 is CASSRDTLNTEAFF. CDR3 nucleotide sequence: TGTGCCAGCAGCAGAGACACCTTGAACACTGAAGCTTTCTTT.

The rearrangement links TRBV7-2 to TRBJ2-5, with D tentatively TRBD1 (6 bases). Germline assignment: CDR1 SGHTA and CDR2 FQGNSA. The CDR3 runs 15 residues. Deletions cut 1 base from V and 5 bases from J, with 14 bases between. CDR3 sequence reads: CASSLETGRRETQYF. The CDR3 nucleotides read TGTGCCAGCAGCTTAGAGACAGGCCGGAGGGAGACCCAGTACTTC. Together with reference TRBV7-2 and TRBJ2-5, the CDR3 gives the full variable domain: GAGVSQSPSNKVTEKGKDVELRCDPISGHTALYWYRQSLGQGLEFLIYFQGNSAPDKSGLPSDRFSAERTGGSVSTLTIQRTQQEDSAVYLCASSLETGRRETQYFGPGTRLLVL.

The V and J genes are TRBV7-2 and TRBJ1-5; D call uncertain. Germline assignment: CDR1 SGHTA and CDR2 FQGNSA. The V end lost 1 base, the J end lost 9 bases, and 16 bases lay between the germline ends. The CDR3 runs 15 residues. The chain's CDR3 is CASSLDVGGRAPQHF. The DNA for the CDR3 is TGTGCCAGCAGCTTAGATGTGGGAGGGCGGGCGCCCCAGCATTTT.

This clone was detected only a few times. V is TRBV28 and J is TRBJ2-1, with 7 bases lining up with TRBD2. CDR3 length equals 11 residues. Germline CDR1 is MDHEN and CDR2 is SYDVKM. The CDR3 sequence is CAGGRNNEQFF. The CDR3 nucleotides read TGTGCGGGAGGGAGGAACAATGAGCAGTTCTTC. The variable domain in full, completed from reference TRBV28 and TRBJ2-1, reads DVKVTQSSRYLVKRTGEKVFLECVQDMDHENMFWYRQDPGLGLRLIYFSYDVKMKEKGDIPEGYSVSREKKERFSLILESASTNQTSMYLCAGGRNNEQFFGPGTRLTVL.

This clone was observed a handful of times. The J gene is TRBJ2-2, the V gene TRBV19, with 8 bases aligning to TRBD2. J was trimmed by 5 bases and V by 3 bases; bases with no gene match: 5. The CDR3 is 15 residues long. Germline lookup yields CDR1 LNHDA and CDR2 SQIVND (reference sequence). CDR3 region: CASSMGLAGTGELFF. In DNA form, the CDR3 reads TGTGCCAGTAGTATGGGGCTAGCGGGTACCGGGGAGCTGTTTTTT. Using reference TRBV19 and TRBJ2-2 for the parts outside the CDR3, the full variable domain is DGGITQSPKYLFRKEGQNVTLSCEQNLNHDAMYWYRQDPGQGLRLIYYSQIVNDFQKGDIAEGYSVSREKKESFPLTVTSAQKNPTAFYLCASSMGLAGTGELFFGEGSRLTVL.

The chain joins TRBV7-8 to TRBJ1-6; 7 bases line up with TRBD1. The length of the CDR3 is 14 residues. Germline CDR1 is SGHVS and CDR2 is FQNEAQ. V shed 4 bases, J shed 9 bases, and the junction held 6 bases outside the gene matches. The CDR3 loop reads CASSSTGSGSPLHF. CDR3 in DNA: TGTGCCAGCAGCTCGACAGGGTCAGGTTCACCCCTCCACTTT.

The CDR3 reads CASSPRGEETQYF. In nucleotides, the CDR3 is TGTGCCAGCTCACCACGGGGGGAAGAGACCCAGTACTTC. The V and J genes are TRBV18 and TRBJ2-5, with D perhaps matching TRBD2 (6 bases). The ends were cut back, 1 base at V and 3 bases at J, with 6 bases in the middle. Germline V gives CDR1 KGHSH, CDR2 LQKENI. This CDR3 is 13 amino acids long. The entire variable domain, with the rest obtained from reference TRBV18 and TRBJ2-5, is as follows: NAGVMQNPRHLVRRRGQEARLRCSPMKGHSHVYWYRQLPEEGLKFMVYLQKENIIDESGMPKERFSAEFPKEGPSILRIQQVVRGDSAAYFCASSPRGEETQYFGPGTRLLVL.